This entry features one T cell receptor (beta chain) sequence. This entry belongs to a study of shared clonotypes between healthy human individuals. Per sorted-subset replicate PCR, input was roughly 200 ng DNA, representing about 32,000 T cell genomes. Generated by immunoSEQ multiplex PCR, the TCRdb table keeps only in-frame clones and is missing some. Here the sample spans about 1 million clones, around 76% being singletons. Germline lookup yields CDR1 SGDLS and CDR2 YYNGEE. The CDR3 extends over 14 amino acids. V lost 0 bases, J lost 0 bases, and 7 bases lay in between. CD4+ cells yielded CD45RA+ naive and CD45RA-negative memory subsets.

The sequenced sample was memory CD4+ T cells sorted from blood. Subset: CD45RA-negative fraction. This clonotype was sampled from a young man in good health. The chain couples TRBV9 to TRBJ2-7; D gene ambiguous. The DNA for the CDR3 is TGTGCCAGCAGCGTAGGGGTCGTCTCCTACGAGCAGTACTTC. Translated: CASSVGVVSYEQYF. Using reference TRBV9 and TRBJ2-7 for the parts outside the CDR3, the full variable domain is DSGVTQTPKHLITATGQRVTLRCSPRSGDLSVYWYQQSLDQGLQFLIQYYNGEERAKGNILERFSAQQFPDLHSELNLSSLELGDSALYFCASSVGVVSYEQYFGPGTRLTVT.